This TCR beta chain was recorded in a study of cytomegalovirus exposure and HLA in healthy donors. The sample holds a few counts of this clone. The PCR had 60 Vbeta and 13 Jbeta primers. The assay was immunoSEQ multiplex PCR, and TCRdb's table has in-frame clones only and misses some. Of more than 110,000 clones listed, 75% to 85% are singletons. CDR1 is MGHRA, CDR2 YSYEKL, per germline. The ends lost 6 bases at V and 1 base at J; junction bases unmatched: 12. This CDR3 is 17 amino acids long. This TCR was recovered from a man in his forties or fifties in good health and CMV-seronegative. Source material: PBMCs. V usage is TRBV4-1 and J usage is TRBJ1-1; 9 nucleotides line up with TRBD1. The CDR3 here is CASRDYLGDRANTEAFF. CDR3 DNA sequence: TGCGCCAGCAGGGATTACCTCGGGGACAGGGCGAACACTGAAGCTTTCTTT.